These T cell receptor beta chains were read from a single sample in a study of shared clonotypes between healthy human individuals. Assay used: immunoSEQ multiplex PCR; TCRdb lists only in-frame clones, some missing. The top ten clones hold nearly 1.5% of a sample with about a million clones, about three quarters of them seen once. Sequenced sample: memory CD4+ T cells sorted from blood. The receptors shown here come from a man younger than 35 in good health. The CDR3 runs from the conserved cysteine through the conserved F or W. D genes are given only for firm matches. Some rows mark clone size as missing; the rest say once, few, many or name a class of expanded clone.

J,size,V,D,length,DNA,CDR3
TRBJ2-1,.,TRBV11-2,.,15,TGTGCCAGCAGCTCCACAGGGCCCTCTTACAATGAGCAGTTCTTC,CASSSTGPSYNEQFF
TRBJ2-1,.,TRBV7-9,TRBD2,16,TGTGCCAGCAGTCCTAGCGGGAGTCTCACCTACAATGAGCAGTTCTTC,CASSPSGSLTYNEQFF
TRBJ1-5,.,TRBV11-2,TRBD1,14,TGTGCCAGCAACCCGACAGGGTACAATCAGCCCCAGCATTTT,CASNPTGYNQPQHF
TRBJ2-3,.,TRBV7-9,.,16,TGTGCCAGCAGCTTGTTGTACGGGACTGACACAGATACGCAGTATTTT,CASSLLYGTDTDTQYF
TRBJ2-3,.,TRBV2,TRBD2,15,TGTGCCAGCAGTGCGGCAAGACTAGCAACAGATACGCAGTATTTT,CASSAARLATDTQYF
TRBJ2-7,once,TRBV7-2,TRBD2,15,TGTGCCAGCAGCTTAGTTCCGGGAGGCCTGTACGAGCAGTACTTC,CASSLVPGGLYEQYF
TRBJ1-2,few,TRBV6-5,.,13,TGTGCCAGCAGTTACATAGCCGACCGGGGCTACACCTTC,CASSYIADRGYTF
TRBJ2-7,.,TRBV21-1,.,18,TGTGCCAGCAGCGACCTACAACCACCGGGACAGGGTAGTTACGAGCAGTACTTC,CASSDLQPPGQGSYEQYF
TRBJ1-6,.,TRBV7-9,.,13,TGTGCCAGCAGCTCGGACGGGAATTCACCCCTCCACTTT,CASSSDGNSPLHF
TRBJ2-1,.,TRBV5-4,.,12,TGTGCCAGCGGACTCAGGGGAAATGAGCAGTTCTTC,CASGLRGNEQFF
TRBJ2-3,.,TRBV7-2,.,12,TGTGCCAGCAGCTTAATGGGGGCTACGCAGTATTTT,CASSLMGATQYF
TRBJ2-7,once,TRBV7-9,TRBD2,15,TGTGCCAGCAGCTTAATGGGACTAGCGGGAGTAGAGCAGTACTTC,CASSLMGLAGVEQYF
TRBJ2-1,few,TRBV5-1,.,14,TGCGCCAGCAGCCAATACGGGTCCTACAATGAGCAGTTCTTC,CASSQYGSYNEQFF
TRBJ1-4,few,TRBV28,.,12,TGTGCCAGCAGAGCAGGGAATGAAAAACTGTTTTTT,CASRAGNEKLFF
TRBJ1-4,.,TRBV7-8,.,12,TGTGCCAGCAGGCTACGTGATGAAAAACTGTTTTTT,CASRLRDEKLFF
TRBJ2-5,.,TRBV10-3,.,15,TGTGCCATCAGCTCGGGGCCAGCTCTCCAAGAGACCCAGTACTTC,CAISSGPALQETQYF
TRBJ2-5,.,TRBV18,TRBD2,14,TGTGCCAGCTCACCACCGCTAGCGGGAGAGACCCAGTACTTC,CASSPPLAGETQYF
TRBJ1-1,.,TRBV5-1,TRBD1,16,TGCGCCAGCAGCTTATCTCCGGGACAGGGGGCATCTGAAGCTTTCTTT,CASSLSPGQGASEAFF
TRBJ2-5,.,TRBV11-2,TRBD2,14,TGTGCCAGCAGCTTGGGACTAGCGGGAGAGACCCAGTACTTC,CASSLGLAGETQYF
TRBJ1-6,.,TRBV28,.,17,TGTGCCAGCAGTTTTTCGTCCGGAAGCTCCTATAATTCACCCCTCCACTTT,CASSFSSGSSYNSPLHF
TRBJ1-2,.,TRBV5-4,TRBD1,15,TGTGCCAGCAGCTACCGGACAGGGTTGAACTATGGCTACACCTTC,CASSYRTGLNYGYTF
TRBJ2-5,once,TRBV10-1,TRBD1,15,TGCGCCAGCAGTAGATCGGGGACAGCGGAGGAGACCCAGTACTTC,CASSRSGTAEETQYF
TRBJ2-1,.,TRBV11-3,.,12,TGTGCCAGCAGCCATGACGCGAATGAGCAGTTCTTC,CASSHDANEQFF
TRBJ1-2,once,TRBV10-3,.,13,TGTGCCAGCCTTAGGACAGACTCTCATGGCTACACCTTC,CASLRTDSHGYTF
TRBJ2-7,.,TRBV7-9,TRBD1,15,TGTGCCAGCAGCCCCTATGGGGACAGCTCCTACGAGCAGTACTTC,CASSPYGDSSYEQYF
TRBJ2-3,once,TRBV7-3,TRBD2,16,TGTGCCAGCAGCCAAACCGGGACTAGGGCCACAGATACGCAGTATTTT,CASSQTGTRATDTQYF
TRBJ2-6,.,TRBV28,TRBD1,21,TGTGCCAGCAGTCCGCGGAACAGGGGAAAGGGGACGAACTCTGGGGCCAACGTCCTGACTTTC,CASSPRNRGKGTNSGANVLTF
TRBJ1-1,.,TRBV30,.,14,TGTGCCTGGACCCAACAGGTTATGAACACTGAAGCTTTCTTT,CAWTQQVMNTEAFF
TRBJ2-2,.,TRBV2,.,15,TGTGCCAGCAGGGATATTGTGGGCTCGGGCGGGGAGCTGTTTTTT,CASRDIVGSGGELFF
TRBJ2-7,.,TRBV19,.,14,TGTGCCAGTAGTATGAGGGGACGGTCCTACGAGCAGTACTTC,CASSMRGRSYEQYF
TRBJ2-2,.,TRBV7-3,.,15,TGTGCCAGCAGCCCCCGCGGGGAGAGCACCGGGGAGCTGTTTTTT,CASSPRGESTGELFF
TRBJ2-1,few,TRBV5-1,.,13,TGCGCCAGCAGCAAAGTACCGGACACCGAGCAGTTCTTC,CASSKVPDTEQFF
TRBJ1-5,once,TRBV30,.,13,TGTGCCTGGAGTGTACCAGGGATTCAGCCCCAGCATTTT,CAWSVPGIQPQHF
TRBJ2-2,.,TRBV7-2,.,15,TGTGCCAGCAGCTTACGATACGGCATTCCCGGGGAGCTGTTTTTT,CASSLRYGIPGELFF
TRBJ2-7,.,TRBV10-2,TRBD1,15,TGCGCCAGCTCTGAAATCAGGGGGCGCTTCCACGAGCAGTACTTC,CASSEIRGRFHEQYF
TRBJ2-5,.,TRBV7-2,.,14,TGTGCCAGCAGCTTAAGTTTGGGGGAAGAGACCCAGTACTTC,CASSLSLGEETQYF
TRBJ1-6,.,TRBV7-8,TRBD1,14,TGTGCCAGCAGCTCGGACAGGAATAATTCACCCCTCCACTTT,CASSSDRNNSPLHF
TRBJ1-5,once,TRBV6-6,.,16,TGTGCCAGCAGTTCACCGCCGGGACGGGAGAATCAGCCCCAGCATTTT,CASSSPPGRENQPQHF
TRBJ2-7,once,TRBV18,.,14,TGTGCCAGCTCACCAGGAATCGGGGACTACGAGCAGTACTTC,CASSPGIGDYEQYF
TRBJ2-1,.,TRBV5-1,TRBD2,12,TGCGCCAGCACTGCGGGGGGTTATGAGCAGTTCTTC,CASTAGGYEQFF
TRBJ1-3,few,TRBV7-7,.,14,TGTGCTAGCAGCTCCTCAAGCTCTGGAAACACCATATATTTT,CASSSSSSGNTIYF
TRBJ2-3,.,TRBV9,.,14,TGTGCCAGCAGCCCAGGGGACGGCACAGATACGCAGTATTTT,CASSPGDGTDTQYF
TRBJ2-5,.,TRBV4-1,TRBD2,17,TGCGCCAGCAGCCCAGGACTAGCGGGGGGGCAGGGAGAGACCCAGTACTTC,CASSPGLAGGQGETQYF
TRBJ2-7,once,TRBV6-5,TRBD1,15,TGTGCCAGCAGTTACGCCGGGACAGGGGGCTACGAGCAGTACTTC,CASSYAGTGGYEQYF